This T cell receptor beta chain is drawn from a study of shared clonotypes between healthy human individuals. At the level of the study: The cohort had a couple of women and a few men, ages 18 to 49.

Assay runs were performed at deep level. Assay used: immunoSEQ multiplex PCR; TCRdb lists only in-frame clones, some missing. The repertoire consists of about 2 million clones, with 85% to 95% occurring once and the leading ten covering 0.13%. Germline CDR1 is SGHTA and CDR2 is FQGNSA. V was shortened by 1 base and J by 2 bases, with 6 bases between the two germline ends. This CDR3 region has 13 residues. What was sequenced was naive CD4+ T cells sorted from blood. Subset given: CD45RA+ positively selected. This TCR derives from a man aged 18 to 29 in good health. This rearrangement joins TRBV7-2 to TRBJ2-7, with no clear D. Written as DNA, the CDR3 is TGTGCCAGCAGCTTAGTGGTCACCTACGAGCAGTACTTC. Translation gives CASSLVVTYEQYF.